This TCR beta chain derives from a study of shared clonotypes between healthy human individuals. The CDR3 extends over 15 amino acids. Germline CDR1 reads MNHNS; CDR2 reads SASEGT. V was clipped by 1 base and J by 2 bases, with 12 bases between them. In replicate PCRs of sorted subsets, about 220 ng DNA, about 29,000 T cell genomes, was used. The assay was immunoSEQ multiplex PCR, and TCRdb's table has in-frame clones only and misses some. This table has about 2.1 million clones, roughly 93% appearing once. In the naive CD8 group, cells lacked CD45RO and were positively selected for CCR7, so terminally differentiated effector memory CD45RA+ cells were left out. Study-level points and caveats: The authors sampled blood alone, and tissue repertoires likely differ. Read depth was anticipated to influence clonotype sharing among donors. When compared with the clonotypes that were shared by all four sorted-subset donors, the non-shared clonotypes turned out to have lower generation probabilities.

This clone was detected once. Its antigen is as yet unknown. The chain links TRBV6-1 to TRBJ2-7, with D uncertain. The receptor was isolated from a man aged 18 to 29 in good health. Some clones in this sample may be carry-over from other donors' samples. Material: naive CD8+ T cells from PBMCs. The CDR3 DNA sequence: TGTGCCAGCAGTGAAGGAGGTTACTTGACCTACGAGCAGTACTTC. It specifies CASSEGGYLTYEQYF.